This TCR beta chain was retrieved from a study of identical twins. Study outcomes and limitations: Those out-of-frame alpha sequences shared by twins showed an excess of low generation probability. Zero-insertion results could be subject to partial confounding by invariant MAIT and iNKT cells. High-abundance cord blood beta clonotypes had fewer insertions; memory repertoires showed none.

This clonotype was seen only a few times. What it binds is not known. Template switching (which added a universal primer site) was used, and cDNA carried unique molecular identifiers. MiXCR, applied by TCRdb to the 5' RACE reads, yields one record per CDR3 protein. The sample shows some 250,000 distinct CDR3 sequences, roughly 13% of them seen only once. This sample also belongs to another study, concerning yellow fever vaccine responses in identical twins.

Sequencing used memory (CD45RO+) T cells sorted from blood. The TCR comes from a woman aged 18 to 35 in good health.

The CDR3 DNA reads as TGTGCCAGCAGTCCTCTAGTGGTAGCTTTCTTT. Translation: CASSPLVVAFF. The gene calls are TRBV6-6 and TRBJ1-1; D is ambiguous. Germline-derived CDR1 and CDR2 are MNHNY and SVGAGI (reference sequence). V dropped 5 bases and J dropped 10 bases, with 11 bases sitting between them. This CDR3 spans 11 amino acids.